The clone carrying this TCR beta chain was observed a handful of times. Its antigen is unknown. This sample is part of a study of T cells after yellow fever vaccination. Study-level results: Booster samples showed a return of most primary-vaccination clones (roughly 96% CD4, 70% to 90% CD8). Relatively few clonotypes were ones that appeared in both CD4 and CD8 compartments. Researchers cautioned that FACS-sorted repertoires could harbor abundant clonotypes contaminating from the bulk population.

Per the germline V gene, CDR1 is MNHEY and CDR2 is SVGAGI. With V trimmed by 6 bases and J by 7 bases, 10 bases remained unmatched. The CDR3 contains 15 residues. As TCR cDNA was made by 5'RACE template switching, a universal primer site and UMIs were added. TCRdb processed the 5' RACE reads anew with MiXCR; each CDR3 protein has one entry. This sample has approximately 300,000 distinct CDR3 sequences, with about 10% found just once. J is TRBJ2-3 and V is TRBV6-5, with TRBD2 matching 10 bases. The sequence came from a man aged 18 to 35 who received the YFV17D yellow fever vaccine. The source material was CD4+ T cells sorted from PBMCs, sampled 45 days after the yellow fever booster vaccination. CDR3 amino acids: CASSYSGGRGYTQYF. CDR3 DNA sequence: TGTGCCAGCAGCTATAGCGGGGGGCGGGGATATACGCAGTATTTT.